This T cell receptor beta chain came from a study of beta chain features in type 1 diabetes. Study-wide context: Examination of sorted cells across all samples involved around 99 million cells.

V lost 6 bases, J lost 3 bases, and 1 base stayed unmatched. Per the germline V gene, CDR1 is MNHEY and CDR2 is SVGAGI. The CDR3 runs 12 residues. Naive, central memory, regulatory and stem cell-like memory cells within the CD4+ compartment were sorted using CD45RO/CCR7/CD25/CD127/CD95/CD27. Sorted populations all exceeded 95% purity. Only one count was recorded for this clone. Its antigen is not known. Points from the study as a whole: A moderate, significant TCRB CDR3 shortening appeared in type 1 diabetes across four CD4+ subsets.

The study reverse transcribed the entire isolated RNA, so it sequenced expressed TCRB transcripts. Read totals for stem cell-like memory T cell samples averaged approximately 1 million. The repertoire was sequenced with immunoSEQ multiplex PCR; TCRdb's copy has only in-frame clones and lacks some. The sample lists approximately 52,000 clones, about 60% seen once, with 0.25% to 0.35% in the top ten. The rearrangement joins TRBV6-5 to TRBJ1-2; TRBD1 matches at 7 bases. The sequencing sample was made of stem cell memory CD4+ T cells from blood. The TCR was taken from a woman aged 25 to 45 with type 1 diabetes. CDR3 amino acids: CASRQGHYGYTF. The CDR3 DNA follows: TGTGCCAGCAGACAGGGGCACTATGGCTACACCTTC.